This T cell receptor (beta chain) was captured by sequencing in a study of human T cells and chemical hapten exposure. Whole-study findings and limits: Alopecia in the donors means their immune response may deviate from healthy people's.

TCRdb processed the RACE reads anew with MiXCR; each CDR3 protein has one entry. Here the sample spans just under 350,000 distinct CDR3 sequences, approximately 6.3% being singletons. The germline CDR1 and CDR2 sequences are SNHLY and FYNNEI. This CDR3 contains 16 residues. Time point reported: patch test 1, 2 weeks after DPC sensitization. Treatment in this sample: therapeutic diphenylcyclopropenone sensitization with weekly scalp DPC. Each donor was an alopecia patient between 18 and 70 years of age who qualified for DPC. Of note for this clonotype: As yet, its antigen is unknown. Sequence at one end of the junction differs from germline and may be a read error.

The rearrangement joins TRBV2 to TRBJ2-6; 8 bases fit TRBD1. The material sequenced was whole blood, taken in connection with sensitization to the hapten diphenylcyclopropenone (DPC). This receptor was obtained from a woman younger than 30 with alopecia areata. Some clones in this sample may be carry-over from other donors' samples. This CDR3 reads CASNEGQGSGANVLTF. The CDR3 nucleotides are TGTGCCAGCAATGAAGGACAGGGATCCGGGGCCAACGTCCTGACTTTC. The whole variable domain, remainder taken from reference TRBV2 and TRBJ2-6, is EPEVTQTPSHQVTQMGQEVILRCVPISNHLYFYWYRQILGQKVEFLVSFYNNEISEKSEIFDDQFSVERPDGSNFTLKIRSTKLEDSAMYFCASNEGQGSGANVLTFGAGSRLTVL.